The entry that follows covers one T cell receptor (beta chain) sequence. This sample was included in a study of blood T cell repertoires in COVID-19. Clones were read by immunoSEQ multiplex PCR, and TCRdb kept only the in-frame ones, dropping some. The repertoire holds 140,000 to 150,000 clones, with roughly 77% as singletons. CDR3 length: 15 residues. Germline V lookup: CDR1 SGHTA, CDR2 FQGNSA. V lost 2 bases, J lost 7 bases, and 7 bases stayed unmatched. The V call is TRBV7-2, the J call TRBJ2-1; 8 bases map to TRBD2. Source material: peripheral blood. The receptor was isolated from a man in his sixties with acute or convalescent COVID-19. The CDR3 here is CASSLITGGRNEQFF. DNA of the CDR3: TGTGCCAGCAGCTTAATAACGGGAGGGCGGAATGAGCAGTTCTTC. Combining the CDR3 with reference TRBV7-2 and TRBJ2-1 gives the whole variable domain GAGVSQSPSNKVTEKGKDVELRCDPISGHTALYWYRQSLGQGLEFLIYFQGNSAPDKSGLPSDRFSAERTGGSVSTLTIQRTQQEDSAVYLCASSLITGGRNEQFFGPGTRLTVL.